The next 8 T cell receptor beta chains were all read from a single sample in a study of shared clonotypes between healthy human individuals. Sequencing used immunoSEQ multiplex PCR; TCRdb keeps in-frame clones, though not all of them. The repertoire consists of approximately 2.1 million clones, with 85% to 95% occurring once and the leading ten covering approximately 0.4%. Material: naive CD4+ T cells from PBMCs. The subset is: CD45RA+ positively selected. These receptors were collected from a man between 18 and 35 years old in good health. Some clones in this sample may be carry-over from other donors' samples.

The chain uses TRBV29-1 and TRBJ2-2, with 9 bases fitting TRBD2. The CDR3 totals 16 residues. Germline CDR1 and CDR2: SQVTM and ANQGSEA. V shed 2 bases and J 0 bases; nucleotides not matched to a gene: 4. For the CDR3, the DNA is TGCAGCGTTGAAAGGCCTAGCGGGACGAACACCGGGGAGCTGTTTTTT. Protein sequence: CSVERPSGTNTGELFF.

V gene TRBV7-2 combines with J gene TRBJ2-2, with unresolved D. Between the trimmed V and J ends, which lost 2 bases and 0 bases, there was a span of 19 bases. The CDR3 length is 19 residues. Germline V gene data show CDR1 as SGHTA and CDR2 as FQGNSA. The CDR3 sequence is CASSLLGERFTPNTGELFF. The CDR3, as DNA: TGTGCCAGCAGCTTATTAGGAGAGAGATTCACACCGAACACCGGGGAGCTGTTTTTT.

The DNA of the CDR3 is TGTGCCAGCGGACCGGGACAGGGATTTTATAGCAATCAGCCCCAGCATTTT. Its translation is CASGPGQGFYSNQPQHF. The gene calls are TRBV28 and TRBJ1-5; TRBD1 matches at 9 bases. CDR1 MDHEN and CDR2 SYDVKM come from the germline V gene. The CDR3 spans 17 residues. With V trimmed by 8 bases and J by 0 bases, 11 bases remained unmatched.

This clone was observed a single time. The chain uses TRBV28 and TRBJ1-1, with D possibly TRBD1 on 6 matching bases. Looked up from germline, CDR1 is MDHEN and CDR2 is SYDVKM. There are 13 residues in the CDR3. V lost 8 bases to trimming and J lost 10 bases, with 20 bases between them. CDR3 loop: CASWRAGDYVAFF. CDR3 DNA: TGTGCCAGCTGGCGGGCAGGGGACTATGTAGCTTTCTTT.

This clone came up once. The rearrangement uses TRBV6-5 and TRBJ2-7; D is perhaps TRBD1 (6 bases). CDR3 length equals 15 residues. V was clipped by 6 bases and J by 4 bases, with 19 bases between them. CDR1 is MNHEY, CDR2 SVGAGI, per germline. CDR3 sequence (DNA): TGTGCCAGCAGGGGGGCAGCTCGCGGTCGGTACGAGCAGTACTTC. As protein: CASRGAARGRYEQYF.

This chain links TRBV19 with TRBJ1-1; D perhaps matches TRBD1 (6 bases). The germline V gene encodes CDR1 LNHDA and CDR2 SQIVND (reference sequence). This CDR3 contains 15 residues. V lost 9 bases and J 0 bases, leaving 17 bases between the germline ends. CDR3 in DNA: TGTGCCAGCGTGAACCGGGACATAATGAACACTGAAGCTTTCTTT. It encodes CASVNRDIMNTEAFF.

This chain uses TRBV9 with TRBJ2-2; 11 bases map to TRBD2. The J segment lost 3 bases and the V segment lost 4 bases, leaving 5 bases of the junction unmatched. The CDR3 loop spans 16 amino acids. CDR1 is SGDLS, CDR2 YYNGEE, per germline. The CDR3 bases are TGTGCCAGCAGCTTATTAGCGGGAGGGGACACCGGGGAGCTGTTTTTT. Its protein is CASSLLAGGDTGELFF.

V usage is TRBV10-3 and J usage is TRBJ2-7; weak D call: TRBD2 (7 bases). Germline values: CDR1 ENHRY, CDR2 SYGVKD. V was cut by 4 bases and J by 4 bases, with 17 bases left in between. CDR3 size: 15 residues. The CDR3 protein is CAISGDGGALYEQYF. As DNA, the CDR3 is TGTGCCATCAGTGGGGATGGGGGGGCCTTATACGAGCAGTACTTC.